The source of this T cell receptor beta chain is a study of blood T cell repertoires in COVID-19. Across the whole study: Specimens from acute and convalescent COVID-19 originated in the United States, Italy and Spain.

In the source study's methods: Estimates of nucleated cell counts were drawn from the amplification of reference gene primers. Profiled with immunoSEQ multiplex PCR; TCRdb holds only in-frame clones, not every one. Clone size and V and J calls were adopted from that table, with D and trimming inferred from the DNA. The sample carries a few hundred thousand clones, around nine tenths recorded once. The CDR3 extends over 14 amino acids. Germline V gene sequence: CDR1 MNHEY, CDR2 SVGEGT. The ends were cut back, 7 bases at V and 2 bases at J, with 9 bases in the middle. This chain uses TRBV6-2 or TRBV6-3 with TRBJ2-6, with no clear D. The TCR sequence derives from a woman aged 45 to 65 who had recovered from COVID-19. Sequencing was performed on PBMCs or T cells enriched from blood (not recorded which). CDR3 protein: CASTPAAGANVLTF. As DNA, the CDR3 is TGTGCCAGCACCCCCGCAGCTGGGGCCAACGTCCTGACTTTC.